This TCR beta chain was captured by sequencing in a study of T cells in Graves' hyperthyroidism and ophthalmopathy. The CDR3 is 14 amino acids. Trimming cost V 3 bases and J 0 bases, with 6 bases left between them. Germline-derived CDR1 and CDR2 are KGHSH and LQKENI. This clonotype was counted many times. At first hyperthyroidism diagnosis, before any ophthalmopathy symptoms, the blood sample was collected. RNA transcripts gave rise to amplified TCR beta CDR3 regions. A first-round RT-PCR of the TCR CDR3 used the HTBI primer set. Using its own MiXCR run on the multiplex PCR reads, TCRdb lists one record per CDR3 protein. The data contain a few hundred thousand distinct CDR3 sequences, approximately 14% of them seen just once; the ten biggest clones take up 30%.

The chain has TRBV18 and TRBJ2-4; the D is unclear. This sequence was found in a woman aged 50 to 65 with Graves' hyperthyroidism that later progressed to Graves' ophthalmopathy. Input material: blood. The CDR3 sequence: CASSPSGAKNIQYF. CDR3 bases: TGTGCCAGCTCACCGTCAGGAGCCAAAAACATTCAGTACTTC.